The clone carrying this T cell receptor beta chain came up a few times. Its antigen is still unknown. The CDR3 extends over 14 amino acids. Germline V gene data show CDR1 as MNHNS and CDR2 as SASEGT. Trimming left V 2 bases short and J 9 bases short, with 11 bases between. The sample is drawn from a study of T cell responses to AZD1222 COVID-19 vaccine. Study-wide context: Second-dose schedules of about 4 or about 12 weeks were combined.

Whole-study findings and limits: Repertoires were obtained solely post-peak T cell response. Reports say nearly half of spike-specific TCRs go after unmutated variant regions.

TCRdb's table, derived via immunoSEQ multiplex PCR, lists solely in-frame clones and lacks some. The profile shows 95,000 to 150,000 clones, 75% to 90% of them singletons. This chain uses TRBV6-1 with TRBJ1-6; D might be TRBD1 (5 bases). The sequence derives from an adult in good health. This sample comprised peripheral blood, obtained on day 0 of AZD1222 vaccination. The CDR3 region has the DNA TGTGCCAGCAGTGAATGGCAGGGAGGTTCACCCCTCCACTTT. Protein product: CASSEWQGGSPLHF.